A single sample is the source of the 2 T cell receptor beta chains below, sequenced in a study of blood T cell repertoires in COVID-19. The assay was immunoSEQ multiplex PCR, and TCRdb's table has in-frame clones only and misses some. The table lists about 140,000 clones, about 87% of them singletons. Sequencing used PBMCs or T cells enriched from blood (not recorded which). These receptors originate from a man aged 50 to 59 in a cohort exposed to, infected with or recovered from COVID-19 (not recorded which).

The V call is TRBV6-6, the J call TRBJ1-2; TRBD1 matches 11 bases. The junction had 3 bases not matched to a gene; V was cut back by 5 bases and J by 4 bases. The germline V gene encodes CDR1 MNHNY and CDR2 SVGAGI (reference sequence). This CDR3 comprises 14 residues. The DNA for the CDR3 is TGTGCCAGCAGTCCGGGACAGGGGGTCTATGGCTACACCTTC. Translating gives CASSPGQGVYGYTF.

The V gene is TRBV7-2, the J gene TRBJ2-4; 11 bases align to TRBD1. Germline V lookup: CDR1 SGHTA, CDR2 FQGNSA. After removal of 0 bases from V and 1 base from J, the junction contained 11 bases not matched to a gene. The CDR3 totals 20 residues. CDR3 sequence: CASSLARDRGRWDAKNIQYF. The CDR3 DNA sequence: TGTGCCAGCAGCTTAGCCCGGGACAGGGGGAGGTGGGACGCCAAAAACATTCAGTACTTC.